This TCR beta chain originates from a study of cytomegalovirus exposure and HLA in healthy donors. 13 Jbeta primers and 60 Vbeta primers were used for the PCR. Assay used: immunoSEQ multiplex PCR; TCRdb lists only in-frame clones, some missing. The data hold roughly 120,000 clones, with roughly 82% observed a single time. Sequencing was performed on PBMCs. The source of this sequence is a man between 18 and 29 years old in good health and CMV-seropositive.

CDR3 DNA: TGTGCCAGCAGCCTTAGCGGAGGGGTGGCAGATACGCAGTATTTT. Translation gives CASSLSGGVADTQYF. The genes are TRBV7-3 and TRBJ2-3; a possible D gene is TRBD2 (6 bases). Germline CDR1 is SGHTA and CDR2 is FQGTGA. The CDR3 contains 15 residues. V lost 5 bases to trimming and J lost 4 bases, with 16 bases between them.